A selection of T cell receptor beta chains follows, all from one sample in a study of blood T cell repertoires in COVID-19. The assay was immunoSEQ multiplex PCR, and TCRdb's table has in-frame clones only and misses some. The sample gives around 180,000 clones, over 75% of which show up once; approximately 7% is in the top ten. Sequences were obtained from peripheral blood. The receptor source for this set is an elderly man with COVID-19, enrolled during active disease. Each CDR3 is given with its conserved first and last residue. A D gene is named only where the DNA matches it firmly. For some rows the clone size is stated as once, few or many, or as a class when expanded; others skip it.

>TRBV5-1|TRBJ2-7|.|TRBD2
TGCGCCAGCAGCTCGGGAGTAGCGGGGTTGACCTACGAGCAGTACTTC
CASSSGVAGLTYEQYF
>TRBV13|TRBJ2-2|.|.
TGTGCCAGCAGCCGGCGGACCGGGGAGCTGTTTTTT
CASSRRTGELFF
>TRBV5-1|TRBJ2-7|few|.
TGCGCCAGCAGCTGGCAGGGATACGAGCAGTACTTC
CASSWQGYEQYF
>TRBV19|TRBJ1-2|.|.
TGTGCCAGTAGTCTAAGGGGAGGGGGTAACTATGGCTACACCTTC
CASSLRGGGNYGYTF
>TRBV7-2|TRBJ1-2|.|.
TGTGCCAGCAGCTTAGGGGGGGGGCGCCCCGGTGGCTACACCTTC
CASSLGGGRPGGYTF
>TRBV12-5|TRBJ1-4|.|.
TGTGCTAGTGGTTTCGACTTTGATGAAAAACTGTTTTTT
CASGFDFDEKLFF
>TRBV5-1|TRBJ2-2|.|.
TGCGCCAGCAGTTCCGGGACAAACACCGGGGAGCTGTTTTTT
CASSSGTNTGELFF
>TRBV11-2|TRBJ1-2|.|TRBD1
TGTGCCAGCAGCGCAACACAGGGGGATGGCTACACCTTC
CASSATQGDGYTF
>TRBV10-1|TRBJ2-3|once|.
TGCGCCAGCAACACGGGGGGCATAGAGACAGATACGCAGTATTTT
CASNTGGIETDTQYF
>TRBV18|TRBJ2-1|.|.
TGTGCCAGCTCACCACCAGGGGCCTCCTACAATGAGCAGTTCTTC
CASSPPGASYNEQFF
>TRBV19|TRBJ1-1|.|TRBD1
TGTGCCAGTAGTGTTCTTGGGACAGGCACTATCCCCGAAGCTTTCTTT
CASSVLGTGTIPEAFF
>TRBV19|TRBJ2-5|.|TRBD2
TGTGCCAGTAGAAGCGGGGGTCAAGAGACCCAGTACTTC
CASRSGGQETQYF
>TRBV5-1|TRBJ2-7|.|.
TGCGCCAGCAGCTTGGCTCTCTCGACAGACTCCTACGAGCAGTACTTC
CASSLALSTDSYEQYF
>TRBV12-5|TRBJ2-5|.|.
TGTGCTAGTGCTTTTCAGGAAAAAGAGACCCAGTACTTC
CASAFQEKETQYF
>TRBV10-3|TRBJ2-3|.|TRBD1
TGTGCCACTTCCGGGACAGGGGTCGATACGCAGTATTTT
CATSGTGVDTQYF
>TRBV6-6|TRBJ2-2|.|TRBD1
TGTGCCAGCAGGGAACAGGGGGCCGGCGGGGAGCTGTTTTTT
CASREQGAGGELFF
>TRBV7-9|TRBJ1-2|.|TRBD1
TGTGCCAGCAGCACCCGACAGGGGGCCGACACCTTC
CASSTRQGADTF
>TRBV6-5|TRBJ2-5|.|TRBD2
TGTGCCAGCACTATAACTAGCGGGCAAGAGACCCAGTACTTC
CASTITSGQETQYF
>TRBV28|TRBJ2-3|once|TRBD2
TGTGCCAGCAGTTTCGGGCTAGCGGGTTACAGCACAGATACGCAGTATTTT
CASSFGLAGYSTDTQYF
>TRBV12-3/TRBV12-4|TRBJ1-5|.|.
TGTGCCAGCGGCCCAAGCAATCAGCCCCAGCATTTT
CASGPSNQPQHF
>TRBV5-1|TRBJ2-3|.|.
TGCGCCAGCAGCTTGTGGAGGGAGACTAGCACAGATACGCAGTATTTT
CASSLWRETSTDTQYF
>TRBV29-1|TRBJ1-2|.|.
TGCAGCGCACAGGGATCCTATGGCTACACCTTC
CSAQGSYGYTF
>TRBV7-8|TRBJ1-6|.|.
TGTGCCAGCAGCTTAGTTTTGGGGGGAAGATCACCCCTCCACTTT
CASSLVLGGRSPLHF
>TRBV5-1|TRBJ2-3|few|TRBD2
TGCGCCAGCCACTTTGTAGCGGGGGGGCCCACAGATACGCAGTATTTT
CASHFVAGGPTDTQYF
>TRBV9|TRBJ1-6|.|TRBD1
TGTGCCAGCAGCGCTTCGCCGGGACAGATTCTAAATTCACCCCTCCACTTT
CASSASPGQILNSPLHF
>TRBV18|TRBJ1-1|.|.
TGTGCCAGCTCACCACGGGGGGGGACCACTGAAGCTTTCTTT
CASSPRGGTTEAFF
>TRBV4-2|TRBJ2-2|once|TRBD2
TGTGCCAGCAGCCAAGATACCAGCGGGGGGAACACCGGGGAGCTGTTTTTT
CASSQDTSGGNTGELFF
>TRBV5-1|TRBJ1-1|.|TRBD1
TGCGCCAGCAGCTTCCAGGGGGCTGGGACTGAAGCTTTCTTT
CASSFQGAGTEAFF
>TRBV5-1|TRBJ2-3|once|.
TGCGCCAGCAGCTCCGACAGGAGCACAGATACGCAGTATTTT
CASSSDRSTDTQYF
>TRBV19|TRBJ1-1|.|TRBD1
TGTGCCAGTAGTCCGGGACAGGGGGCCCGGGAAGCTTTCTTT
CASSPGQGAREAFF
>TRBV10-3|TRBJ2-1|once|TRBD2
TGTGCCATCAGGGGGTCCAGCGGGGCTAGACCCAATGAGCAGTTCTTC
CAIRGSSGARPNEQFF
>TRBV6-2/TRBV6-3|TRBJ1-2|.|.
TGTGCCAGCAGTTACTCGAACAGTCCTGGCTACACCTTC
CASSYSNSPGYTF
>TRBV5-8|TRBJ1-5|once|TRBD1
TGTGCCAGCAGCCCGGGACAGGGGTGGAATCAGCCCCAGCATTTT
CASSPGQGWNQPQHF
>TRBV6-1|TRBJ2-7|.|.
TGTGCCAGCAGTGATCCGACGGAGAGCTCCTACGAGCAGTACTTC
CASSDPTESSYEQYF
>TRBV12-3/TRBV12-4|TRBJ1-1|.|TRBD1
TGTGCCAGCAGCGCGCAGGGGGGCACTGAAGCTTTCTTT
CASSAQGGTEAFF
>TRBV7-9|TRBJ2-7|.|.
TGTGCCAGCAGCTCCACATACTACGAGCAGTACTTC
CASSSTYYEQYF
>TRBV2|TRBJ2-6|.|.
TGTGCCAGCAGCGGTGAATTACTCCCTGGGGCCAACGTCCTGACTTTC
CASSGELLPGANVLTF
>TRBV7-9|TRBJ2-1|.|TRBD2
TGTGCCAGCAGCTCGAGGCGGGGGTTCTACAATGAGCAGTTCTTC
CASSSRRGFYNEQFF
>TRBV11-3|TRBJ1-3|.|.
TGTGCCAGCAGTTTCAGGGACTCTGGAAACACCATATATTTT
CASSFRDSGNTIYF
>TRBV18|TRBJ1-1|few|.
TGTGCCAGCTCACCAGGGGGCGGGGGCACTGAAGCTTTCTTT
CASSPGGGGTEAFF
>TRBV19|TRBJ2-5|.|TRBD1
TGTGCCAGTAGTGTGGACAGGCAAGAGACCCAGTACTTC
CASSVDRQETQYF
>TRBV7-2|TRBJ1-5|.|.
TGTGCCAGCAGCTTAGGCAGGGGAAGCAATCAGCCCCAGCATTTT
CASSLGRGSNQPQHF
>TRBV10-3|TRBJ1-2|.|.
TGTGCCATCAGTGAAGAGGGTCCCACTTATGGCTACACCTTC
CAISEEGPTYGYTF
>TRBV27|TRBJ1-2|few|.
TGTGCCAGTGACACGCTTAGCTATGGCTACACCTTC
CASDTLSYGYTF
>TRBV19|TRBJ2-5|.|.
TGTGCCAGTAGTTTGACAGGGACTCAGAAGCCGAGTTACTTC
CASSLTGTQKPSYF
>TRBV9|TRBJ2-2|.|TRBD1
TGTGCCAGCAGCGTGGCAGGGGGCTTTAACACCGGGGAGCTGTTTTTT
CASSVAGGFNTGELFF
>TRBV3-1/TRBV3-2|TRBJ1-1|.|.
TGTGCCAGCAGCTACCTCAGAGGTGGCGGAACTGAAGCTTTCTTT
CASSYLRGGGTEAFF
>TRBV14|TRBJ1-2|.|.
TGTGCCAGCAGCCAAGATAACGGTGTCGGCTACACCTTC
CASSQDNGVGYTF
>TRBV19|TRBJ1-2|.|TRBD1
TGTGCCAGTAGTATAGGTGGACAGGGACCCTATGGCTACACCTTC
CASSIGGQGPYGYTF
>TRBV2|TRBJ1-1|.|.
TGTGCCAGCAGTGTGGAGGGGTGGTCTTTCTTT
CASSVEGWSFF
>TRBV4-2|TRBJ2-2|.|.
TGTGCCAGCAGCCCGGCTAGCCGGGCGGCGAACACCGGGGAGCTGTTTTTT
CASSPASRAANTGELFF
>TRBV3-1/TRBV3-2|TRBJ1-1|.|TRBD1
TGTGCCAGCAGCCAGGGACAGGGGTTCGGTGAAGCTTTCTTT
CASSQGQGFGEAFF
>TRBV7-9|TRBJ1-5|.|.
TGTGCCAGCAGCTCCTCCAGGGGAGGGGGCAATCAGCCCCAGCATTTT
CASSSSRGGGNQPQHF
>TRBV10-3|TRBJ1-2|.|.
TGTGCCATCAGTGAGTCTGCAGGGGTGAATGGCTACACCTTC
CAISESAGVNGYTF